This T cell receptor beta chain appears in the sequencing data of a study of shared clonotypes between healthy human individuals (dated by TCRdb to about 2020). About the investigation overall: The cohort comprised a couple of women and a few men aged 18 to 49 years. To estimate repertoire size and how much clonotypes are shared between individuals, the study performed deep sequencing of blood TCR repertoires from a handful of healthy adults. To increase sequencing depth and limit assay-specific biases, different laboratories used diverse techniques to prepare libraries and sequence TCR repertoires. Per donor, leukapheresis produced somewhere between about 0.8 and 9 billion PBMCs.

Via the germline V gene, CDR1 is SGHTS and CDR2 YDEGEE. V is cut by 0 bases and J by 1 base, and the space between the germline ends is 11 bases. Taken from cysteine to phenylalanine, the CDR3 has 15 residues. The read is trimmed to its CDR3 DNA, 45 bases read in frame from base 1. Using the deep immunoSEQ assay, TCR CDR3 regions were amplified from genomic DNA by multiplex PCR. Extracted genomic DNA from each cell subset was spread evenly across all wells of several immunoSEQ 96-well plates, with each plate serving as a replicate. For unsorted PBMC, 300 to 350 ng genomic DNA, equal to around 30,000 T cell genomes, was loaded into each replicate PCR. Ten immunoSEQ deep assay plates were used to sequence unsorted PBMC genomic DNA. Purified libraries were quantified with a Qubit 3.0 fluorometer, sized on a Bioanalyzer 2100, and re-quantified with the KAPA Library Quantification kit. Every immunoSEQ 96-well plate was sequenced on a dedicated single-read 150-cycle Illumina NextSeq 550 flow cell. Concerning the study's data processing: The immunoSEQ output contained only junctional sequences without quality scores, so filtering could not match that applied to full-length reads. Sequences were annotated with PyIR, a Python wrapper for IgBLAST v1.9, using IMGT germline references to assign V/J genes and CDR3. Reads with weak V/J assignments (E-value above 1e-6), missing CDR3, stop codons, out-of-frame junctions, or ambiguous translated residues were removed. V3J clonotypes were defined as sequences sharing the same inferred V gene, J gene, and CDR3 amino acid sequence. The percentage overlap between two repertoires was calculated by dividing the number of shared unique clonotypes by the size of the smaller repertoire. Three approaches were used to assess repertoire richness: RTK rarefaction, the Chao1 estimator, and Recon v2.1 estimates of unobserved clonotypes. TCRdb's version of the immuneACCESS table is confined to in-frame rearrangements and falls short of the full clone set. An unresolved V gene accounts for under half of the shortfall where checked; the remainder is of unknown origin. V, J and clone size derive from that table, while D and trimming were established from the DNA sequence. In this sample the table shows fewer than 650,000 clones, about 80% of which occur a single time. The ten largest clones add up to approximately 12% of the sample.

The donors were healthy, HIV-negative adults with no recently reported acute infections or vaccinations. Every donor was a Caucasian adult living in Nashville, Tennessee, USA. For unsorted samples, tens of millions of PBMCs were counted and genomic DNA was extracted with the QIAamp DNA Blood Mini kit. Blood was obtained by leukapheresis, after which PBMCs were separated by Ficoll-Histopaque density gradient centrifugation and cryopreserved in liquid nitrogen vapor phase. General findings and caveats noted by the study authors: Only blood was sampled, and tissue TCR repertoires likely differ from those in blood. Based on pairwise subsampling, the degree of clonotype sharing among donors was expected to be affected by sequencing depth. The genetic and exposure-history diversity represented was limited by the small number of donors.

This clone occurred once. Its antigen is still unknown. The record has no base qualities; no much larger clone is one base away. Sequencing was carried out using PBMCs. The TCR originated in a woman in her thirties or forties in good health. Some clones in this sample may be carry-over from other donors' samples. This sequence uses TRBV5-8 and TRBJ2-7, and perhaps TRBD2 as D gene, on 5 matching bases. In nucleotides, the sequence is TGTGCCAGCAGCTTGGTTCCAGCGGCGTCCTACGAGCAGTACTTC. Its product reads: CASSLVPAASYEQYF.